This TCR beta chain was obtained from a study of T cells in Graves' hyperthyroidism and ophthalmopathy. The ends were cut back, 1 base at V and 4 bases at J, with 13 bases in the middle. CDR3 size: 15 residues. Looked up from germline, CDR1 is SNHLY and CDR2 is FYNNEI. TCR beta CDR3 regions were amplified from RNA transcripts. The primer set for the first-round RT-PCR of the TCR CDR3 was HTBI. TCRdb re-called the multiplex PCR reads through MiXCR, storing one row per CDR3 protein. The data contain around 210,000 distinct CDR3 sequences, 17% of them singletons. This sequence originates from a woman in her forties or fifties with Graves' hyperthyroidism. Sequencing was done on a sample of blood. The chain couples TRBV2 to TRBJ2-5; D might be TRBD2 (6 bases). The DNA of the CDR3 is TGTGCCAGCAGTGAAGAAGGGGTCGGGGGAGAGACCCAGTACTTC. Encoded protein: CASSEEGVGGETQYF.